These 12 T cell receptor beta chains were all obtained from the same sample, sequenced in a study of CD8 T cells in ankylosing spondylitis. The study's findings and limits: One TCR beta motif, made up of under ten highly homologous variants, appeared characteristic of ankylosing spondylitis blood.

One entry per CDR3 protein results from TCRdb running MiXCR on the 5' RACE reads. The profile shows approximately 440,000 distinct CDR3 sequences, roughly 18% of them singletons. Their antigen targets remain unknown. The sample consisted of blood, either unsorted or a sorted T cell fraction (not recorded which). The receptors were gathered from a male donor with ankylosing spondylitis.

The chain carries TRBV20-1 and TRBJ2-2, with TRBD1 matching 7 bases. Losses at the gene ends were 3 bases for V and 5 bases for J; bases not matched to a gene: 15. The CDR3 sequence is 17 residues long. Germline-derived CDR1 and CDR2 are DFQATT and SNEGSKA (reference sequence). The CDR3 region is CSARDRRRTSGTGELFF. For the CDR3, the DNA is TGCAGTGCTAGGGACAGGAGGCGAACGTCGGGAACCGGGGAGCTGTTTTTT.

This clonotype was observed at least ten times. The gene calls are TRBV5-1 and TRBJ2-2; weak D call: TRBD2 (6 bases). The V and J ends lost 4 bases and 0 bases respectively, with 13 bases between them. CDR1 is SGHRS, CDR2 YFSETQ, per germline. The CDR3 is 16 amino acids. This CDR3 is CASSLLADANTGELFF. For the CDR3, the DNA is TGCGCCAGCAGCCTCTTAGCGGACGCGAACACCGGGGAGCTGTTTTTT.

The chain uses TRBV18 and TRBJ2-7, with TRBD1 matching 11 bases. The CDR3 spans 16 residues. Germline V gene sequence: CDR1 KGHSH, CDR2 LQKENI. V was pared by 2 bases and J by 4 bases, with 7 bases of the junction left unmatched. This CDR3 reads CASSPTSGTGGYEQYF. The CDR3 DNA is TGTGCCAGCTCACCAACCTCCGGGACAGGGGGATACGAGCAGTACTTC. The full variable domain, rest sourced from reference TRBV18 and TRBJ2-7, is NAGVMQNPRHLVRRRGQEARLRCSPMKGHSHVYWYRQLPEEGLKFMVYLQKENIIDESGMPKERFSAEFPKEGPSILRIQQVVRGDSAAYFCASSPTSGTGGYEQYFGPGTRLTVT.

This clonotype was counted many times. V usage is TRBV12-3 or TRBV12-4 and J usage is TRBJ2-1, with D uncertain. The CDR3 covers 14 residues. V was cut by 1 base and J by 9 bases, with 13 bases left in between. The chain's CDR3 is CASSLGYSGSEQFF. The CDR3 nucleotides are TGTGCCAGCAGTTTAGGGTACTCCGGAAGTGAGCAGTTCTTC.

This clonotype has a handful of counts. V is TRBV4-1 and J is TRBJ2-4; possible D gene TRBD2, 6 bases. Per germline, CDR1 MGHRA and CDR2 YSYEKL. V was clipped by 0 bases and J by 0 bases, with 24 bases between them. This CDR3 has 21 residues. The CDR3 region is CASSQDAQKRVTLLAKNIQYF. For the CDR3, the DNA is TGCGCCAGCAGCCAAGATGCTCAGAAGCGGGTTACCCTACTAGCCAAAAACATTCAGTACTTC.

There are a few counts of this clonotype. The chain has TRBV4-1 and TRBJ1-2; D not certain. Germline CDR1 and CDR2: MGHRA and YSYEKL. Between the trimmed V and J ends, which lost 2 bases and 10 bases, there was a span of 11 bases. The CDR3 runs to 12 residues. The CDR3 bases are TGCGCCAGCAGCCAACGGTATACTGACTACACCTTC. Its protein is CASSQRYTDYTF.

In DNA form, the CDR3 reads TGTGCCAGCTCACCAGCCGGGGTGAGCAATCAGCCCCAGCATTTT. Translated, it gives CASSPAGVSNQPQHF. The chain couples TRBV18 to TRBJ1-5; no reliable D call. The germline V gene has CDR1 KGHSH and CDR2 LQKENI. The CDR3 is made up of 15 amino acids. The germline V and J ends were trimmed by 2 bases and 1 base, with 9 bases remaining between them.

In this sample, this clonotype turned up a few times. The V gene is TRBV12-3 or TRBV12-4, the J gene TRBJ2-6; D gene ambiguous. Deletions cut 6 bases from V and 2 bases from J, with 5 bases between. This CDR3 comprises 13 residues. CDR3 amino acids: CASSYTGANVLTF. The DNA for the CDR3 is TGTGCCAGCAGCTATACTGGGGCCAACGTCCTGACTTTC.

This clonotype was seen a handful of times. This sequence joins TRBV5-1 and TRBJ1-1; D is uncertain. Germline CDR1 and CDR2: SGHRS and YFSETQ. V gave up 3 bases and J gave up 2 bases, with 8 bases separating them. The CDR3 runs to 13 residues. The CDR3 DNA is TGCGCCAGCAGCTGGGGAATTAACACTGAAGCTTTCTTT. Translated: CASSWGINTEAFF.

This chain links TRBV29-1 with TRBJ2-7; D not certain. Trimming removed 4 bases at V and 3 bases at J, with 13 bases between. Germline loops: CDR1 SQVTM, CDR2 ANQGSEA. This CDR3 contains 13 residues. In nucleotides, the CDR3 is TGCAGCGTTGGGGGTGGGAAGAACTACGAGCAGTACTTC. The encoded protein is CSVGGGKNYEQYF.

The chain carries TRBV2 and TRBJ2-2; TRBD1 matches 8 bases. The CDR3 contains 14 residues. Germline CDR1 and CDR2: SNHLY and FYNNEI. J gave up 6 bases and V 10 bases, and 10 bases lay outside the gene matches. CDR3 sequence: CATPKQGAAGELFF. The DNA for the CDR3 is TGTGCCACCCCTAAGCAGGGGGCCGCCGGGGAGCTGTTTTTT.

This clonotype was counted only a few times. The gene calls are TRBV7-8 and TRBJ2-1; a weak D match, TRBD2 (6 bases). Germline CDR1 reads SGHVS; CDR2 reads FQNEAQ. Trimming stripped 3 bases from V and 7 bases from J, with 19 bases between. The CDR3 covers 16 residues. The CDR3, as DNA: TGTGCCAGCAGCTTGGCGCACGAGTGGACTATGAATGAGCAGTTCTTC. It codes for CASSLAHEWTMNEQFF. Together with reference TRBV7-8 and TRBJ2-1, the CDR3 gives the full variable domain: GAGVSQSPRYKVAKRGQDVALRCDPISGHVSLFWYQQALGQGPEFLTYFQNEAQLDKSGLPSDRFFAERPEGSVSTLKIQRTQQEDSAVYLCASSLAHEWTMNEQFFGPGTRLTVL.